These T cell receptor beta chains were read from a single sample in a study of cytomegalovirus exposure and HLA in healthy donors. The protocol was immunoSEQ multiplex PCR, while the TCRdb copy is restricted to in-frame clones and leaves out a portion. The table includes 95,000 to 150,000 clones, 75% to 90% detected once. Sequencing was carried out using PBMCs. These receptors came from a man aged 18 to 30 in good health and CMV-seropositive. Each CDR3 is given with its conserved first and last residue. The D gene is left open where the match is weak. Size values are once, few and many counts, or a class for expanded clones, and some rows have none.

TRBV9	TRBJ1-2	.	TRBD1	TGTGCCACCCCGACGGGACAGGGGTTTAACTATGGCTACACCTTC	CATPTGQGFNYGYTF
TRBV11-2	TRBJ2-1	.	.	TGTGCCAGCAGCTTCGCTGTCGCCCTCGGGTATGAGCAGTTCTTC	CASSFAVALGYEQFF
TRBV19	TRBJ2-2	.	.	TGTGCCAGTAGTATCCTGACGGGCGGGGAGCTGTTTTTT	CASSILTGGELFF
TRBV2	TRBJ2-5	.	TRBD2	TGTGCCAGCAGTGAAGGGACTAGCGGGCCTCAAGAGACCCAGTACTTC	CASSEGTSGPQETQYF
TRBV11-2	TRBJ2-7	few	.	TGTGCCAGCAGCTTAGAACTAGGACTCGAATCCTACGAGCAGTACTTC	CASSLELGLESYEQYF
TRBV6-5	TRBJ1-5	.	TRBD1	TGTGCCAGCAGCCGACGACAGGGGCTCAATCAGCCCCAGCATTTT	CASSRRQGLNQPQHF
TRBV19	TRBJ1-1	once	.	TGTGCCAGTTGGGGGGATCGGTTGAACACTGAAGCTTTCTTT	CASWGDRLNTEAFF
TRBV6-5	TRBJ1-1	.	TRBD1	TGTGCCAGCAGTAGCCCCGACAGGGGGAGAACTGAAGCTTTCTTT	CASSSPDRGRTEAFF
TRBV2	TRBJ2-7	.	.	TGTGCCAGCACCTGGACAGGCGGAGGGAGCTACGAGCAGTACTTC	CASTWTGGGSYEQYF
TRBV7-9	TRBJ1-1	once	.	TGTGCCAGCAGCCCGCCCCCCGGGAACACTGAAGCTTTCTTT	CASSPPPGNTEAFF
TRBV7-9	TRBJ1-4	.	.	TGTGCCAGCAGTGTAATGGGGGGTCTAGGTGAAAAACTGTTTTTT	CASSVMGGLGEKLFF
TRBV14	TRBJ1-3	.	.	TGTGCCAGCAGCTTACGTCAGGGAAGAAACACCATATATTTT	CASSLRQGRNTIYF
TRBV11-2	TRBJ1-2	.	TRBD1	TGTGCCAGCAGCCCCTCGCCCAGGGGGCGTTTAGGGTTTGACTATGGCTACACCTTC	CASSPSPRGRLGFDYGYTF
TRBV27	TRBJ1-1	.	TRBD1	TGTGCCAGCAGTCTCAACAGGGGGCACACTGAAGCTTTCTTT	CASSLNRGHTEAFF
TRBV19	TRBJ2-6	.	.	TGTGCCAGTAGTATTGGTTCGCGGCACAACTCTGGGGCCAACGTCCTGACTTTC	CASSIGSRHNSGANVLTF
TRBV10-2	TRBJ1-5	.	TRBD1	TGCGCCAGCAGTGGTGGGACAGGGGGGAGCAATCAGCCCCAGCATTTT	CASSGGTGGSNQPQHF
TRBV6-5	TRBJ1-3	once	.	TGTGCCAGCAGTCAACAGGGATCGGGAAACACCATATATTTT	CASSQQGSGNTIYF
TRBV9	TRBJ1-2	.	.	TGTGCCAGCAGCGTAGGGGGCCCTAACTATGGCTACACCTTC	CASSVGGPNYGYTF
TRBV28	TRBJ1-6	.	.	TGTGCCAGCAGTTTCGGTCCGGGGGCACCCCTCCACTTT	CASSFGPGAPLHF
TRBV5-4	TRBJ2-3	.	TRBD1	TGTGCCAGCAGCCCGGACAGGGGGATGACAGATACGCAGTATTTT	CASSPDRGMTDTQYF
TRBV30	TRBJ1-2	.	TRBD1	TGTGCCTGGGGTAACGGACAGGGAGGCTATGGCTACACCTTC	CAWGNGQGGYGYTF
TRBV4-1	TRBJ1-1	.	TRBD1	TGCGCCAGCACCCCCTCGGACAGGGTGGCTGAAGCTTTCTTT	CASTPSDRVAEAFF
TRBV13	TRBJ2-3	.	TRBD2	TGTGCCAGCAGCACTCGACTAGCGGGGGTCCTAGGGGCCCTCGGGACGCAGTATTTT	CASSTRLAGVLGALGTQYF
TRBV7-3	TRBJ2-3	once	TRBD2	TGTGCCAGCAGCACGACCCACGCGGGCGGGGGAGACACAGATACGCAGTATTTT	CASSTTHAGGGDTDTQYF
TRBV21-1	TRBJ2-4	.	.	TGTGCCAGCAGCCCACACAGGGTAACGAAAAACATTCAGTACTTC	CASSPHRVTKNIQYF
TRBV5-1	TRBJ1-1	.	.	TGCGCCAGCAGCCAGATAGAGGGTTTCACTGAAGCTTTCTTT	CASSQIEGFTEAFF
TRBV27	TRBJ2-7	.	.	TGTGCCAGCAGTTCCCAGGGTAGCGAGCAGTACTTC	CASSSQGSEQYF
TRBV4-2	TRBJ2-5	once	TRBD2	TGTGCCAGCAGCCAAGATGGGACTAGCGGGTCCGGGCGGGGGCGGGAGACCCAGTACTTC	CASSQDGTSGSGRGRETQYF
TRBV10-3	TRBJ2-2	.	TRBD2	TGTGCCATCAGTTGGACTAGCGGGGGGGCATTCACCGGGGAGCTGTTTTTT	CAISWTSGGAFTGELFF
TRBV6-5	TRBJ2-3	.	.	TGTGCCAGCAGACAGGGAGTGGTGACAGATACGCAGTATTTT	CASRQGVVTDTQYF
TRBV10-3	TRBJ1-2	.	.	TGTGCCATCAGTGAAGCCCTAGAACAGGGCTATGGCTACACCTTC	CAISEALEQGYGYTF
TRBV5-6	TRBJ1-2	.	TRBD1	TGTGCCAGCAGCCCCCGGGACAGGGCGGGACCGAACTATGGCTACACCTTC	CASSPRDRAGPNYGYTF
TRBV4-1	TRBJ1-2	once	TRBD1	TGCGCCAGCAGCCCCCCGGACAGGACGTATGGCTACACCTTC	CASSPPDRTYGYTF
TRBV6-1	TRBJ1-5	.	.	TGTGCCAGCAGCTCAGGGGATAGCAATCAGCCCCAGCATTTT	CASSSGDSNQPQHF
TRBV7-6	TRBJ2-5	once	.	TGTGCCAGCAGCTTTCGTTTCTCCTCCCAAGAGACCCAGTACTTC	CASSFRFSSQETQYF
TRBV5-1	TRBJ2-3	.	TRBD2	TGCGCCAGCCGGACCCCTCGCGGGGGGCCCACAGATACGCAGTATTTT	CASRTPRGGPTDTQYF
TRBV19	TRBJ1-2	.	TRBD1	TGTGCCAGTACCAGCGGAGGGGGCGGCGGCTACACCTTC	CASTSGGGGGYTF
TRBV6-1	TRBJ1-2	.	.	TGTGCCACGGGGGGGACGGCGGATTATGGCTACACCTTC	CATGGTADYGYTF
TRBV11-2	TRBJ2-7	few	TRBD2	TGTGCCAGCAGCCTCGGGAAAACTATAAGCGGGAGCTCCTACGAGCAGTACTTC	CASSLGKTISGSSYEQYF
TRBV4-1	TRBJ1-1	.	.	TGCGCCAGCAGCTCACCATCCCCCAGGGAGGGCACTGAAGCTTTCTTT	CASSSPSPREGTEAFF
TRBV14	TRBJ2-5	.	.	TGTGCCAGCAGCAACCGGGACTGGATGGCGGAGACCCAGTACTTC	CASSNRDWMAETQYF
TRBV7-9	TRBJ2-7	.	TRBD1	TGTGCCAGCAGCTTAGGGGTAGGGACAGGGGCGCACGAGCAGTACTTC	CASSLGVGTGAHEQYF
TRBV5-5	TRBJ1-3	.	.	TGTGCCAGCAGCTTGGCAGGGTGGGGAAACACCATATATTTT	CASSLAGWGNTIYF
TRBV4-1	TRBJ2-1	.	.	TGCGCCAGCAGCCCCGCACAGGGTGGCAATGAGCAGTTCTTC	CASSPAQGGNEQFF
TRBV10-1	TRBJ1-1	.	.	TGCGCCAGCAACAAACAGGGAACGAACACTGAAGCTTTCTTT	CASNKQGTNTEAFF
TRBV5-1	TRBJ2-5	.	.	TGCGCCAGCAGCTTGGTACCACTCAAAGAGACCCAGTACTTC	CASSLVPLKETQYF
TRBV2	TRBJ2-7	.	TRBD2	TGTGCCAGCAGTGACAGAGCGGGGGGGGCCTACGAGCAGTACTTC	CASSDRAGGAYEQYF
TRBV5-4	TRBJ1-6	.	.	TGTGCCAGCAGCCCCGGCCAGGGGTATTCACCCCTCCACTTT	CASSPGQGYSPLHF